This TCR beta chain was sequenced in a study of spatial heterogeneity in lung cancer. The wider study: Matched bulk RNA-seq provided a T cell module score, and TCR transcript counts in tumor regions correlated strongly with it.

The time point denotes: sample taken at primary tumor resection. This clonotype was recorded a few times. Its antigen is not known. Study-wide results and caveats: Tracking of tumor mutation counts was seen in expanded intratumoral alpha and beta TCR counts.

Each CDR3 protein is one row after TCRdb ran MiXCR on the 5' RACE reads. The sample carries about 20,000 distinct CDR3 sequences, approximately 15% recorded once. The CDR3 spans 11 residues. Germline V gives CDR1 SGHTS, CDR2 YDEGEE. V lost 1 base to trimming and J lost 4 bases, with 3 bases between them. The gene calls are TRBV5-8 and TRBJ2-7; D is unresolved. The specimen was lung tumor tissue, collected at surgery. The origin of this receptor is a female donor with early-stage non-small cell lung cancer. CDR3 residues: CASSLRYEQYF. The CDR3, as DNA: TGTGCCAGCAGCTTGAGGTACGAGCAGTACTTC.